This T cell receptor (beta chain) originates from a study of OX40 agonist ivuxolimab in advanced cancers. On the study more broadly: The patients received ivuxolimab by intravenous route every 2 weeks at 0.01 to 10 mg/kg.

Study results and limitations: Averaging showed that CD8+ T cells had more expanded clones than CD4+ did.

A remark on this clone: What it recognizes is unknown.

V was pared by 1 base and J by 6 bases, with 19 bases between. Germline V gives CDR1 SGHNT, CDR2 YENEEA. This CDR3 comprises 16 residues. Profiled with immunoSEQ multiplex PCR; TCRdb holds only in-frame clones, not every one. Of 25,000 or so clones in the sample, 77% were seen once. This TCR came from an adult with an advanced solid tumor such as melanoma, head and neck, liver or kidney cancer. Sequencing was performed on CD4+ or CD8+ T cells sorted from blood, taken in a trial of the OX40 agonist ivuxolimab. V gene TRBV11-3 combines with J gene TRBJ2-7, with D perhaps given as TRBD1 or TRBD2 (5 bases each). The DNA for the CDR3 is TGTGCCAGCAGCTTAGGGGGTTCCGTGGCCGGGGCCGAGCAGTACTTC. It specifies CASSLGGSVAGAEQYF.